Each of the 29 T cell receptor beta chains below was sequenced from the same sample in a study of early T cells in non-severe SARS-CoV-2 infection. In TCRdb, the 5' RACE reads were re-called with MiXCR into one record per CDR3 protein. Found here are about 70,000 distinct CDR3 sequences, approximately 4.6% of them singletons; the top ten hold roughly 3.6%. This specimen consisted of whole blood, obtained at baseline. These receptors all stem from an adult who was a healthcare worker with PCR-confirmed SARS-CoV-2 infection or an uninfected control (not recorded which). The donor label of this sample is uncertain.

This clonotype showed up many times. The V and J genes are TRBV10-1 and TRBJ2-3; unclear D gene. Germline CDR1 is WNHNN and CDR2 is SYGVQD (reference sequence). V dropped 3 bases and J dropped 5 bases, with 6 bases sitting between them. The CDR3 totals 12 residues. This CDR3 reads CASSDGRDTQYF. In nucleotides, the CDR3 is TGCGCCAGCAGTGATGGAAGAGATACGCAGTATTTT.

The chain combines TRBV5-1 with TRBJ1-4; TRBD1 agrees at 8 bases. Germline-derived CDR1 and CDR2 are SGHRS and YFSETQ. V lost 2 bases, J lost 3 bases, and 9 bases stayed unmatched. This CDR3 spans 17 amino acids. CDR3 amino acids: CASSFVRTGSPNEKLFF. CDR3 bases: TGCGCCAGCAGCTTTGTTAGGACAGGGAGCCCTAATGAAAAACTGTTTTTT.

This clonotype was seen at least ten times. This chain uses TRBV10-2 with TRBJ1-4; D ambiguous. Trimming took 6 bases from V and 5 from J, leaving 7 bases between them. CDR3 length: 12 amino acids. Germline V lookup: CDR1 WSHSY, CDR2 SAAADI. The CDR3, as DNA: TGCGCCAGCAGACGGACGAATGAAAAACTGTTTTTT. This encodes CASRRTNEKLFF.

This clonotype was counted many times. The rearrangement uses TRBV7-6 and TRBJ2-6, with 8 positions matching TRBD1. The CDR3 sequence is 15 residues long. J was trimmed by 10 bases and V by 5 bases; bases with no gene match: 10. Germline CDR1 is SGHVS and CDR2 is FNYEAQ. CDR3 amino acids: CASSSRQGRNNVLTF. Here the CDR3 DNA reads TGTGCCAGCAGCAGCCGACAGGGGAGAAATAACGTCCTGACTTTC.

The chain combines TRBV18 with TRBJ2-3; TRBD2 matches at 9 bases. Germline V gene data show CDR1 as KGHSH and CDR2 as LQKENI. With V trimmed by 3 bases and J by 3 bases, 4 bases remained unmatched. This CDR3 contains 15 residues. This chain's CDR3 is CASSPPSGVTDTQYF. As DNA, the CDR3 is TGTGCCAGCTCACCTCCTAGCGGGGTAACAGATACGCAGTATTTT.

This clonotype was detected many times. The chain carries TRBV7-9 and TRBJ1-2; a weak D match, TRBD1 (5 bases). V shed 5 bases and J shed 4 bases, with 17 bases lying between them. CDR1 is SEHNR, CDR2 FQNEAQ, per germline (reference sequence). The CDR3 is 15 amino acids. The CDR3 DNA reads TGTGCCAGCAGCCGGATGGGGACGCGGAGCTATGGCTACACCTTC. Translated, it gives CASSRMGTRSYGYTF.

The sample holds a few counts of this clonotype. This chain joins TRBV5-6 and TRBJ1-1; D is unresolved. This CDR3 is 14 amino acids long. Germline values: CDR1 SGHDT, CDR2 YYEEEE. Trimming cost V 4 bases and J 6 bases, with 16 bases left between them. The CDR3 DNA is TGTGCCAGCAGCGTACTTGAGGGAACTCCTGAAGCTTTCTTT. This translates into CASSVLEGTPEAFF. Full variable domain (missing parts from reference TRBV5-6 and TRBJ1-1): DAGVTQSPTHLIKTRGQQVTLRCSPKSGHDTVSWYQQALGQGPQFIFQYYEEEERQRGNFPDRFSGHQFPNYSSELNVNALLLGDSALYLCASSVLEGTPEAFFGQGTRLTVV.

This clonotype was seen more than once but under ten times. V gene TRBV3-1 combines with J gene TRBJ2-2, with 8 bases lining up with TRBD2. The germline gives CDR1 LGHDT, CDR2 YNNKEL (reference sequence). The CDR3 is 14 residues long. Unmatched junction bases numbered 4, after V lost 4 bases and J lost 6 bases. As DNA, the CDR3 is TGTGCCAGCAGCCCCCCGACTAGCGCCGGGGAGCTGTTTTTT. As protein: CASSPPTSAGELFF.

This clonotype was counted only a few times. DNA for the CDR3: TGTGCCATCAGCGCCGGACTAGCGAGCACAGATACGCAGTATTTT. It yields the protein CAISAGLASTDTQYF. This chain uses TRBV10-3 with TRBJ2-3, with 9 bases identical to TRBD2. Germline values: CDR1 ENHRY, CDR2 SYGVKD. The CDR3 loop spans 15 amino acids. Losses at the gene ends were 6 bases for V and 0 bases for J; bases not matched to a gene: 4.

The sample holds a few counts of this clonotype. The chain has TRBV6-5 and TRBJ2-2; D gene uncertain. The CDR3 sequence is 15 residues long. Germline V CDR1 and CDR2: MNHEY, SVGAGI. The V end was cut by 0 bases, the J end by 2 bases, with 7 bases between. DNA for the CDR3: TGTGCCAGCAGTTACTCAAGGAAAAACACCGGGGAGCTGTTTTTT. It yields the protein CASSYSRKNTGELFF.

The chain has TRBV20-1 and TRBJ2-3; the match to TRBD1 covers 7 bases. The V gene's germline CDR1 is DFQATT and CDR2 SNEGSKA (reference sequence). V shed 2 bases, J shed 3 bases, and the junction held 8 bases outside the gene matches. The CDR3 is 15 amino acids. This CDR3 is CSARRRDSGTDTQYF. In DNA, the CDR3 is TGCAGTGCTAGACGCCGGGACAGTGGAACAGATACGCAGTATTTT.

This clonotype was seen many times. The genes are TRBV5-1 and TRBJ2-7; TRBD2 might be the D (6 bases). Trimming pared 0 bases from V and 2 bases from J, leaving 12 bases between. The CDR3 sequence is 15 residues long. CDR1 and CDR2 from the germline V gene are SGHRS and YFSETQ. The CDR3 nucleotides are TGCGCCAGCAGCTTGGCCGGGGGACTTACCTACGAGCAGTACTTC. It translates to CASSLAGGLTYEQYF.

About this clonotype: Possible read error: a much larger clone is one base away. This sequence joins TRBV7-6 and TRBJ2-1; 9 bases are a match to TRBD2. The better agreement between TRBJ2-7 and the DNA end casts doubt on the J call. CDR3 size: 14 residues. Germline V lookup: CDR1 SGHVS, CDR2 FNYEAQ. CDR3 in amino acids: CATTGGSGGNEQYF. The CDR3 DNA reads TGTGCCACGACGGGAGGTAGCGGGGGAAATGAGCAGTACTTC.

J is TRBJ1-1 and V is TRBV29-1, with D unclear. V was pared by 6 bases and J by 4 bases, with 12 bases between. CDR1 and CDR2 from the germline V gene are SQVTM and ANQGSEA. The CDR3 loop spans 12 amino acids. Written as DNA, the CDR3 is TGCAGCGTCCGAGGAGGTAGCACTGAAGCTTTCTTT. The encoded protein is CSVRGGSTEAFF.

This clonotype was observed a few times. The CDR3 here is CASSVGISGELNEKLFF. The CDR3, as DNA: TGTGCCAGCAGCGTAGGAATTTCCGGGGAACTTAATGAAAAACTGTTTTTT. The rearrangement uses TRBV9 and TRBJ1-4; the D is unclear. Germline loops: CDR1 SGDLS, CDR2 YYNGEE. Trimming left V 0 bases short and J 4 bases short, with 16 bases between. The CDR3 contains 17 residues. Full variable domain (outside the CDR3, taken from reference TRBV9 and TRBJ1-4): DSGVTQTPKHLITATGQRVTLRCSPRSGDLSVYWYQQSLDQGLQFLIQYYNGEERAKGNILERFSAQQFPDLHSELNLSSLELGDSALYFCASSVGISGELNEKLFFGSGTQLSVL.

CDR3 in amino acids: CASSLRVRNEQFF. CDR3 in DNA: TGTGCCAGCAGCCTCCGGGTCCGTAATGAGCAGTTCTTC. The chain joins TRBV13 to TRBJ2-1; D not resolved. The CDR3 consists of 13 residues. In germline, CDR1 is PRHDT, CDR2 FYEKMQ (reference sequence). The V end lost 5 bases, the J end lost 7 bases, and 12 bases lay between the germline ends. The full variable domain, completed using reference TRBV13 and TRBJ2-1, is AAGVIQSPRHLIKEKRETATLKCYPIPRHDTVYWYQQGPGQDPQFLISFYEKMQSDKGSIPDRFSAQQFSDYHSELNMSSLELGDSALYFCASSLRVRNEQFFGPGTRLTVL.

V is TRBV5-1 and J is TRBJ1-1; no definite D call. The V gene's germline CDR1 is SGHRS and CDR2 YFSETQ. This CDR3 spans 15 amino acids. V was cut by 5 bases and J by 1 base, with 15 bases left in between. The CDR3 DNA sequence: TGCGCCAGCAGGTTAGCGGAGAGAAGGAACACTGAAGCTTTCTTT. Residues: CASRLAERRNTEAFF.

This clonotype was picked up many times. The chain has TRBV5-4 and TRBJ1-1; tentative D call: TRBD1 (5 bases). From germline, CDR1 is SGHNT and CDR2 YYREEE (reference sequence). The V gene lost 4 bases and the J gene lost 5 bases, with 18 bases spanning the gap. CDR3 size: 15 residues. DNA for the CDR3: TGTGCCAGCAGCCTTCCAGGGATCGGATCGACTGAAGCTTTCTTT. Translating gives CASSLPGIGSTEAFF.

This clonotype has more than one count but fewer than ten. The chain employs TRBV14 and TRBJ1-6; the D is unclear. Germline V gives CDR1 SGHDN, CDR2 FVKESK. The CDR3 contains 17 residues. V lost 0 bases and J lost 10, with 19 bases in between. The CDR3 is CASSQEVLTGSHSPLHF. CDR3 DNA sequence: TGTGCCAGCAGCCAAGAAGTACTAACGGGGTCACACTCACCCCTCCACTTT.

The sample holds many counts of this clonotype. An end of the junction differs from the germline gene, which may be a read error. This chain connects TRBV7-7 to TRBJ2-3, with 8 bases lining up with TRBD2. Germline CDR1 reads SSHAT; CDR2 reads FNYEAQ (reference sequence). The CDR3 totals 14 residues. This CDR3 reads CASSFSGGADTQYF. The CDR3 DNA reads TGTGCTAGCAGCTTTTCCGGGGGGGCAGATACGCAGTATTTT.

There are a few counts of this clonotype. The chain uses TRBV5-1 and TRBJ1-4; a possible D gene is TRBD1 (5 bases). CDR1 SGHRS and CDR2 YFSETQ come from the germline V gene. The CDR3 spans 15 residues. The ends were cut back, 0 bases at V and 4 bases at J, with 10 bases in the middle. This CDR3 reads CASSLVGVDNEKLFF. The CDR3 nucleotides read TGCGCCAGCAGCTTGGTAGGGGTGGATAATGAAAAACTGTTTTTT.

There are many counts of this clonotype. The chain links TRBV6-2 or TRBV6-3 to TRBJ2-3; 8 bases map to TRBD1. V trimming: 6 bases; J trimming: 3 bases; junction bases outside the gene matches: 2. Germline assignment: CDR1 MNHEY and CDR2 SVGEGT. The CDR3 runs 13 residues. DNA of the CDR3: TGTGCCAGCAGACAGGGGGAAACAGATACGCAGTATTTT. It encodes CASRQGETDTQYF.

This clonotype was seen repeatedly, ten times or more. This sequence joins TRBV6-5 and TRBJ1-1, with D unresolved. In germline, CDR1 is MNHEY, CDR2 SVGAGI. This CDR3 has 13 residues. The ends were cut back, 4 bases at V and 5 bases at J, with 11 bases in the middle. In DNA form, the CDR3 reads TGTGCCAGCAGTTTCGGGATAGAAACTGAAGCTTTCTTT. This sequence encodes CASSFGIETEAFF.

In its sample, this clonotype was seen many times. CDR3 amino acids: CASSEIGRALGEAFF. In DNA, the CDR3 is TGCGCCAGCAGTGAGATCGGCAGGGCTTTGGGTGAAGCTTTCTTT. The chain carries TRBV10-2 and TRBJ1-1; D may be TRBD1 (5 bases). V was shortened by 2 bases and J by 7 bases, with 17 bases between the two germline ends. The CDR3 runs 15 residues. Germline V gene lookup returns CDR1 WSHSY and CDR2 SAAADI.

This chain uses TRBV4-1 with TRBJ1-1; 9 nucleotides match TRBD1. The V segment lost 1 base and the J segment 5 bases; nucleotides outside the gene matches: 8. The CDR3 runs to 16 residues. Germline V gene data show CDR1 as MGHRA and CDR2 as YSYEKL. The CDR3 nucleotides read TGCGCCAGCAGCCAAGCCACAACAGGGGGCTGGACTGAAGCTTTCTTT. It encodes CASSQATTGGWTEAFF.

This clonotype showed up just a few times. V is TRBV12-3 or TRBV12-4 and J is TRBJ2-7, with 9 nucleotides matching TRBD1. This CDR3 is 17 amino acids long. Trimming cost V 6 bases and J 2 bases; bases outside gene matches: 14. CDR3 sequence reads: CASSTNRPGQGTYEQYF. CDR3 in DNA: TGTGCCAGCAGCACGAACCGTCCGGGACAGGGCACCTACGAGCAGTACTTC.

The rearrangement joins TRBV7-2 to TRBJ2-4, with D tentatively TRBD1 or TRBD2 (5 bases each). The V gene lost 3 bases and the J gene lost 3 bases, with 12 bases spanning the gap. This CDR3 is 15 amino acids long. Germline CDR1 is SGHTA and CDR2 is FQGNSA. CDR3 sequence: CASSFQGVGKNIQYF. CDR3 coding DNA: TGTGCCAGCAGCTTTCAGGGAGTCGGCAAAAACATTCAGTACTTC.

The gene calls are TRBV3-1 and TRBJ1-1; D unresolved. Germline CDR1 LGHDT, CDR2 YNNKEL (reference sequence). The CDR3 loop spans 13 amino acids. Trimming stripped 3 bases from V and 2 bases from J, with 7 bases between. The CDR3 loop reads CASSHRGNTEAFF. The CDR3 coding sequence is TGTGCCAGCAGCCACCGGGGTAACACTGAAGCTTTCTTT.

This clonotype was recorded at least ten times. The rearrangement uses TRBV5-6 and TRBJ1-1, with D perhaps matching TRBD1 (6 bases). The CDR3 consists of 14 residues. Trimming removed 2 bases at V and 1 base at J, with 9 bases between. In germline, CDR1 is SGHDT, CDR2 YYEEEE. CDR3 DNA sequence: TGTGCCAGCAGCTTCCAGGACAGGAACACTGAAGCTTTCTTT. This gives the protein CASSFQDRNTEAFF.